One sample yielded the 7 T cell receptor beta chains listed below, sequenced in a study of cytomegalovirus exposure and HLA in healthy donors. PCR primers comprised 60 Vbeta and 13 Jbeta primers. TCRdb's table, derived via immunoSEQ multiplex PCR, lists solely in-frame clones and lacks some. The table includes over 110,000 clones, over 65% detected once. The specimen was PBMCs. The receptors here all came from a male donor in good health and CMV-seronegative.

In DNA, the CDR3 is TGCGCCAGCAGCCAAGAACACAGGGTATCTGAGCAGTACTTC. Protein sequence: CASSQEHRVSEQYF. The chain joins TRBV4-1 to TRBJ2-7; the D gene is possibly TRBD1 (6 bases). V was trimmed by 0 bases and J by 7 bases, leaving 13 bases between them. CDR1 and CDR2 from the germline V gene are MGHRA and YSYEKL. The CDR3 has 14 amino acids.

The rearrangement links TRBV27 to TRBJ1-2; no firm D call. Per the germline V gene, CDR1 is MNHEY and CDR2 is SMNVEV (reference sequence). V was trimmed by 5 bases and J by 5 bases, leaving 12 bases between them. CDR3 length: 13 amino acids. CDR3 residues: CASSPGPVYGYTF. CDR3 DNA sequence: TGTGCCAGCAGTCCAGGCCCGGTGTATGGCTACACCTTC.

The chain carries TRBV9 and TRBJ2-2, with TRBD1 matching over 9 bases. This CDR3 has 17 amino acids. V shed 3 bases, J shed 1 base, and the junction held 7 bases outside the gene matches. Per germline, CDR1 SGDLS and CDR2 YYNGEE. CDR3 residues: CASSGSPGQGNTGELFF. The CDR3 bases are TGTGCCAGCAGCGGTAGTCCGGGACAGGGGAACACCGGGGAGCTGTTTTTT.

The V gene is TRBV5-6, the J gene TRBJ2-7, with a weak D call TRBD2 (5 bases). Germline-derived CDR1 and CDR2 are SGHDT and YYEEEE. The CDR3 extends over 16 amino acids. The V end was cut by 4 bases, the J end by 1 base, with 18 bases between. DNA of the CDR3: TGTGCCAGCAGCACGAAGCGGTCCACCGTGTCCTACGAGCAGTACTTC. Translated: CASSTKRSTVSYEQYF.

The chain couples TRBV19 to TRBJ2-1, with 8 nucleotides matching TRBD2. CDR1 is LNHDA and CDR2 is SQIVND in the germline V gene (reference sequence). There are 16 residues in the CDR3. The V and J ends lost 7 bases and 0 bases, in that order; junction bases with no gene match: 8. The CDR3 region is CASTSVAGSSYNEQFF. CDR3 bases: TGTGCCAGTACCTCGGTAGCGGGGAGCTCCTACAATGAGCAGTTCTTC.

V and J are TRBV28 and TRBJ2-2; the D is unclear. The CDR3 runs to 16 residues. Germline values: CDR1 MDHEN, CDR2 SYDVKM. V was pared by 3 bases and J by 0 bases, with 11 bases between. The CDR3 loop reads CASSFRGGSNTGELFF. The CDR3 region has the DNA TGTGCCAGCAGTTTTCGCGGCGGCTCGAACACCGGGGAGCTGTTTTTT.

This clone was recorded a few times. The chain joins TRBV20-1 to TRBJ1-1, with D uncertain. Germline CDR1 DFQATT, CDR2 SNEGSKA (reference sequence). The CDR3 length is 11 residues. CDR3 DNA: TGCAGGGGGAGCCTGAACACTGAAGCTTTCTTT. Translating it yields CRGSLNTEAFF.